Following are 18 T cell receptor beta chains from one sample sequenced in a study of human T cells and chemical hapten exposure. TCRdb itself ran the RACE reads through MiXCR, one entry per CDR3 protein. This sample yields tens of thousands of distinct CDR3 sequences, of which 9.5% are seen a single time; roughly 25% belongs to the top ten. Described time point: patch test 3, about 24 weeks after DPC sensitization. The treatment here: therapeutic diphenylcyclopropenone sensitization with weekly scalp DPC. Total RNA was isolated from whole blood that had not been fractionated. Sequencing used whole blood, obtained in connection with sensitization to the hapten diphenylcyclopropenone (DPC). The receptor source for this set is a man in his fifties with alopecia areata. Some clones in this sample may be carry-over from other donors' samples.

This clonotype has ten or more counts. The gene calls are TRBV27 and TRBJ2-1; D tentatively reads TRBD1 or TRBD2 (6 bases each). This CDR3 is built from 16 residues. V was clipped by 4 bases and J by 3 bases, with 16 bases between them. Per germline, CDR1 MNHEY and CDR2 SMNVEV (reference sequence). The CDR3 spells CASSSPTRGLYNEQFF. The DNA of the CDR3 is TGTGCCAGCAGTTCCCCAACCAGGGGACTCTACAATGAGCAGTTCTTC.

This clonotype was seen ten or more times. The rearrangement links TRBV6-2 or TRBV6-3 to TRBJ2-7; TRBD2 aligns across 7 bases. The CDR3 totals 11 residues. J was trimmed by 5 bases and V by 6 bases; bases with no gene match: 1. CDR1 and CDR2 (germline): MNHEY, SVGEGT. The CDR3 here is CASRLANEQYF. As DNA, the CDR3 is TGTGCCAGCAGACTAGCGAACGAGCAGTACTTC.

This clonotype came up many times. The chain couples TRBV12-3 or TRBV12-4 to TRBJ2-3; the match to TRBD1 covers 9 bases. The CDR3 length is 15 residues. The trim removed 9 bases at V and 5 bases at J, leaving 12 bases unmatched. The CDR3 spells CASWGEGTGQDTQYF. For the CDR3, the DNA is TGTGCCAGTTGGGGGGAAGGGACAGGGCAAGATACGCAGTATTTT.

This clonotype was observed at least ten times. V usage is TRBV12-3 or TRBV12-4 and J usage is TRBJ2-1, with D tentatively TRBD2 (5 bases). V lost 7 bases and J lost 3, with 10 bases in between. There are 13 residues in the CDR3. DNA of the CDR3: TGTGCCAGCACAGCGGTAAACTACAATGAGCAGTTCTTC. Its translation: CASTAVNYNEQFF.

This clonotype came up a few times. The V call is TRBV29-1, the J call TRBJ2-7, with 10 bases aligning to TRBD1. The CDR3 loop spans 13 amino acids. Unmatched junction bases numbered 2, after V lost 2 bases and J lost 4 bases. CDR1 and CDR2 (germline): SQVTM, ANQGSEA. CDR3 protein: CSVEWTGGYEQYF. The CDR3 DNA follows: TGCAGCGTTGAATGGACAGGGGGGTACGAGCAGTACTTC.

At least ten counts were recorded for this clonotype. The chain couples TRBV5-4 to TRBJ2-1; D perhaps matches TRBD2 (7 bases). The CDR3 runs to 15 residues. From germline, CDR1 is SGHNT and CDR2 YYREEE (reference sequence). Trimming left V 0 bases short and J 7 bases short, with 14 bases between. This CDR3 reads CASSLVSGGANEQFF. In DNA form, the CDR3 reads TGTGCCAGCAGCTTGGTGTCTGGGGGGGCGAATGAGCAGTTCTTC.

This clonotype was counted at least ten times. The rearrangement joins TRBV20-1 to TRBJ1-1, with a weak D call TRBD1 (6 bases). Germline CDR1 is DFQATT and CDR2 is SNEGSKA (reference sequence). V was pared by 4 bases and J by 7 bases, with 13 bases between. This CDR3 comprises 12 residues. The DNA for the CDR3 is TGCAGTGCTAAAGAGGGACACGGTGAAGCTTTCTTT. Protein product: CSAKEGHGEAFF.

The chain carries TRBV7-9 and TRBJ2-1, with 11 bases lining up with TRBD2. The J segment lost 3 bases and the V segment lost 5 bases, leaving 6 bases of the junction unmatched. This CDR3 has 16 amino acids. Per the germline V gene, CDR1 is SEHNR and CDR2 is FQNEAQ (reference sequence). The CDR3 spells CASSATSGESYNEQFF. CDR3 nucleotides: TGTGCCAGCAGCGCGACTAGCGGGGAGAGCTACAATGAGCAGTTCTTC.

This clonotype was seen ten or more times. V usage is TRBV10-3 and J usage is TRBJ2-2, with D perhaps being TRBD1 or TRBD2 (6 bases each). The germline CDR1 and CDR2 sequences are ENHRY and SYGVKD. This CDR3 spans 16 amino acids. Trimming shortened V by 3 bases and J by 7 bases, and 18 bases separated the two germline ends. Here the CDR3 DNA reads TGTGCCATCAGTGACCAGGCCCCGGGGGCCGGCGGGGAGCTGTTTTTT. This translates into CAISDQAPGAGGELFF.

The gene calls are TRBV29-1 and TRBJ2-7, with D possibly being TRBD2 (6 bases). Germline V CDR1 and CDR2: SQVTM, ANQGSEA. The CDR3 is 14 residues long. Deletions cut 3 bases from V and 6 bases from J, with 18 bases between. CDR3: CSVEGGEGRGEQYF. The CDR3 nucleotides read TGCAGCGTTGAGGGGGGAGAGGGGAGAGGCGAGCAGTACTTC.

This chain uses TRBV7-2 with TRBJ2-7; D is unresolved. Germline CDR1 and CDR2: SGHTA and FQGNSA. CDR3 length equals 12 residues. Between the trimmed V and J ends, which lost 1 base and 4 bases, there was a span of 5 bases. CDR3 region: CASSLEVYEQYF. The CDR3 DNA follows: TGTGCCAGCAGCTTAGAAGTTTACGAGCAGTACTTC. The entire variable domain, with the rest obtained from reference TRBV7-2 and TRBJ2-7, is as follows: GAGVSQSPSNKVTEKGKDVELRCDPISGHTALYWYRQSLGQGLEFLIYFQGNSAPDKSGLPSDRFSAERTGGSVSTLTIQRTQQEDSAVYLCASSLEVYEQYFGPGTRLTVT.

This clonotype came up a few times. The chain employs TRBV6-2 or TRBV6-3 and TRBJ1-1, with TRBD1 identical over 8 bases. V shed 3 bases, J shed 3 bases, and the junction held 18 bases outside the gene matches. Germline V gene data show CDR1 as MNHEY and CDR2 as SVGEGT. The CDR3 spans 19 residues. CDR3 region: CASSYSPWTGPRVDTEAFF. In nucleotides, the CDR3 is TGTGCCAGCAGTTATAGCCCCTGGACAGGGCCGAGGGTGGACACTGAAGCTTTCTTT.

This chain links TRBV12-3 or TRBV12-4 with TRBJ2-2; the match to TRBD2 covers 10 bases. This CDR3 has 15 residues. V trimming: 6 bases; J trimming: 1 base; junction bases outside the gene matches: 2. DNA of the CDR3: TGTGCCAGCAGAATAGCGGGAGGGAACACCGGGGAGCTGTTTTTT. Protein: CASRIAGGNTGELFF.

This clonotype was counted between two and nine times. The rearrangement links TRBV6-6 to TRBJ2-5; 7 nucleotides agree with TRBD2. The CDR3 totals 16 residues. The V segment lost 6 bases and the J segment 2 bases; nucleotides outside the gene matches: 12. From germline, CDR1 is MNHNY and CDR2 SVGAGI (reference sequence). The CDR3 bases are TGTGCCAGCAGCCCCAGGGAGGGGCGCAGACAAGAGACCCAGTACTTC. It yields the protein CASSPREGRRQETQYF.

This clonotype was seen more than once but under ten times. This sequence joins TRBV27 and TRBJ2-1, with a tentative D call TRBD2 (6 bases). Trimming cost V 6 bases and J 4 bases, with 13 bases left between them. This CDR3 is built from 14 residues. The germline CDR1 and CDR2 sequences are MNHEY and SMNVEV (reference sequence). The DNA for the CDR3 is TGTGCCAGCAGGCTAGCGCCTATATACAATGAGCAGTTCTTC. It codes for CASRLAPIYNEQFF.

This clonotype was picked up many times. The V call is TRBV13, the J call TRBJ2-7; 9 nucleotides agree with TRBD2. The CDR3 loop spans 15 amino acids. V shed 4 bases and J 7 bases; nucleotides not matched to a gene: 11. Germline V lookup: CDR1 PRHDT, CDR2 FYEKMQ (reference sequence). CDR3 bases: TGTGCCAGCAGCTCACGCGGGGGGGGCCCGATAGAGCAGTACTTC. As protein: CASSSRGGGPIEQYF.

This clonotype occurred once. The chain is built from TRBV2 and TRBJ2-1; 7 nucleotides align to TRBD2. The CDR3 is 11 amino acids. Trimming took 5 bases from V and 14 from J; bases not matched to a gene: 6. The V gene's germline CDR1 is SNHLY and CDR2 FYNNEI. The CDR3: CASSLGLEEFF. CDR3 DNA sequence: TGTGCCAGCAGTCTCGGACTAGAGGAGTTCTTC.

This clonotype was counted between two and nine times. This chain links TRBV6-5 with TRBJ2-7; D perhaps matches TRBD2 (6 bases). V lost 4 bases and J lost 4, with 8 bases in between. There are 12 residues in the CDR3. Germline loops: CDR1 MNHEY, CDR2 SVGAGI. The CDR3 spells CASSFAGYEQYF. The CDR3 DNA sequence: TGTGCCAGCAGTTTTGCGGGGTACGAGCAGTACTTC.